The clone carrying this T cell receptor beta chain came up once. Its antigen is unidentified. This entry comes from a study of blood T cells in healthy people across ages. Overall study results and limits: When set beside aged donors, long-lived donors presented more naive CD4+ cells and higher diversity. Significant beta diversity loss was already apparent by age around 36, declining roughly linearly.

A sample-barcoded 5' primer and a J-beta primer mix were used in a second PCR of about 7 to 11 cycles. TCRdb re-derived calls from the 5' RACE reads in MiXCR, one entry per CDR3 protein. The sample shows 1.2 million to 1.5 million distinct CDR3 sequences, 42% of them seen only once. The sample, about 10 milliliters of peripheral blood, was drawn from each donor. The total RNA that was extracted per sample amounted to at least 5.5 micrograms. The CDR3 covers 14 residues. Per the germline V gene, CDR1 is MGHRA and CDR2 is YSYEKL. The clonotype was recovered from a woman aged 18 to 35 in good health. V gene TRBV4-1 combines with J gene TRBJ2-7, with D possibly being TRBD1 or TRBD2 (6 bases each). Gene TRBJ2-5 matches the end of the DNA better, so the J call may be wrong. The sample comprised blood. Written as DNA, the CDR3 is TGCGCCAGCAGCCGAGTTGGGGGGCTGGAGACCCAGTACTTC. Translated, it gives CASSRVGGLETQYF.